A selection of T cell receptor beta chains follows, all from one sample in a study of cytomegalovirus exposure and HLA in healthy donors. Only in-frame clones appear in the TCRdb table, and some are missing; sequencing was by immunoSEQ multiplex PCR. The sample consists of over 150,000 clones, 70% to 80% of them appearing once. The material sequenced was PBMCs. These receptors originate from a man aged 30 to 45 in good health and CMV-seropositive. The CDR3 runs from the conserved cysteine through the conserved F or W. The D gene is left open where the match is weak. Size tells how often a clone was seen (once, few, many) or the class of an expanded clone, and some rows leave it out.

V gene	D gene	J gene	clone size	CDR3 protein	CDR3 DNA
TRBV11-2	.	TRBJ2-7	.	CASSWNKGRYEQYF	TGTGCCAGCAGCTGGAATAAGGGGCGCTACGAGCAGTACTTC
TRBV2	.	TRBJ2-7	.	CASEGQPGVRSSYEQYF	TGTGCCAGCGAGGGACAGCCGGGGGTCAGGAGCTCCTACGAGCAGTACTTC
TRBV27	.	TRBJ2-7	.	CASSPTVYEQYF	TGTGCCAGCAGTCCGACAGTCTACGAGCAGTACTTC
TRBV5-1	TRBD1	TRBJ2-6	.	CASSSTGAGANVLTF	TGCGCCAGCAGCTCGACAGGGGCTGGGGCCAACGTCCTGACTTTC
TRBV14	TRBD1	TRBJ2-3	.	CASSQAGSGTGRADTQYF	TGTGCCAGCAGCCAAGCGGGGTCCGGGACAGGGAGAGCGGATACGCAGTATTTT
TRBV9	.	TRBJ2-7	once	CASSVEGRTADEQYF	TGTGCCAGCAGCGTAGAGGGGCGGACGGCAGACGAGCAGTACTTC
TRBV6-1	.	TRBJ2-3	.	CASSDLQGVSGTDTQYF	TGTGCCAGCAGTGACCTACAAGGGGTGTCTGGAACAGATACGCAGTATTTT
TRBV30	.	TRBJ2-5	.	CAWSVWEKETQYF	TGTGCCTGGAGTGTCTGGGAGAAAGAGACCCAGTACTTC
TRBV2	.	TRBJ2-1	.	CASDSTGDSYNEQFF	TGTGCCAGCGATTCTACCGGGGACTCCTACAATGAGCAGTTCTTC
TRBV11-2	.	TRBJ2-2	.	CASSLAVDRFNTGELFF	TGTGCCAGCAGCTTAGCCGTCGACAGGTTTAACACCGGGGAGCTGTTTTTT
TRBV7-8	.	TRBJ2-2	.	CASSLGGGFGELFF	TGTGCCAGCAGCTTAGGGGGGGGCTTCGGGGAGCTGTTTTTT
TRBV6-8	.	TRBJ2-5	.	CASSPYRVRRTQYF	TGTGCCAGCAGCCCTTACAGGGTCAGGCGGACCCAGTACTTC
TRBV27	.	TRBJ1-2	.	CASSYQGPNFYGYTF	TGTGCCAGCAGTTATCAGGGGCCTAATTTCTATGGCTACACCTTC
TRBV9	.	TRBJ2-2	.	CASSVDEAGGTGELFF	TGTGCCAGCAGCGTAGACGAAGCAGGAGGCACCGGGGAGCTGTTTTTT
TRBV7-5	.	TRBJ2-7	.	CARSPPRTGAYEQYF	TGTGCCAGAAGCCCCCCCCGGACAGGGGCCTACGAGCAGTACTTC
TRBV29-1	TRBD2	TRBJ2-1	.	CSVVSGESTYNEQFF	TGCAGCGTTGTAAGCGGGGAGAGCACCTACAATGAGCAGTTCTTC
TRBV9	.	TRBJ2-2	.	CASSFANTGELFF	TGTGCCAGCAGCTTCGCGAACACCGGGGAGCTGTTTTTT
TRBV10-3	.	TRBJ1-2	few	CAISDGRDRDGYTF	TGTGCCATCAGTGACGGCAGGGATAGGGATGGCTACACCTTC
TRBV7-2	.	TRBJ1-3	.	CASSLYSGNTIYF	TGTGCCAGCAGCTTATATTCCGGAAACACCATATATTTT
TRBV2	.	TRBJ2-2	.	CASAALRDFTGELFF	TGTGCCAGCGCGGCTTTGAGAGATTTCACCGGGGAGCTGTTTTTT
TRBV9	TRBD2	TRBJ2-1	.	CASSAGGPVYEQFF	TGTGCCAGCAGCGCGGGAGGGCCGGTCTATGAGCAGTTCTTC
TRBV30	TRBD1	TRBJ1-2	.	CAWSSSGTGFYYGYTF	TGTGCCTGGAGTTCATCCGGGACAGGGTTCTACTATGGCTACACCTTC
TRBV7-3	TRBD2	TRBJ2-1	.	CASSLGALAGGPNEQFF	TGTGCCAGCAGCTTAGGGGCCTTGGCGGGGGGGCCCAATGAGCAGTTCTTC
TRBV7-9	TRBD1	TRBJ1-2	.	CASSLGRTGDYGYTF	TGTGCCAGCAGCTTAGGTCGGACAGGGGACTATGGCTACACCTTC
TRBV27	.	TRBJ2-3	.	CASRLTGGAVLTDTQYF	TGTGCCAGCAGACTAACAGGGGGGGCAGTTCTCACAGATACGCAGTATTTT
TRBV4-1	TRBD1	TRBJ1-4	.	CASSQVGQGARNEKLFF	TGCGCCAGCAGCCAAGTGGGACAGGGCGCAAGGAATGAAAAACTGTTTTTT
TRBV9	.	TRBJ2-1	.	CASSPPQGSTYNEQFF	TGTGCCAGCAGCCCCCCACAGGGATCCACCTACAATGAGCAGTTCTTC
TRBV25-1	.	TRBJ1-2	.	CASSEGLYGYTF	TGTGCCAGCAGTGAAGGACTCTATGGCTACACCTTC
TRBV5-4	.	TRBJ1-5	.	CASSLAGSGNQPQHF	TGTGCCAGCAGCTTAGCAGGATCGGGCAATCAGCCCCAGCATTTT
TRBV4-3	.	TRBJ1-3	.	CASSQGAGRSPSGNTIYF	TGCGCCAGCAGCCAGGGGGCGGGCAGGTCGCCCTCTGGAAACACCATATATTTT
TRBV6-6	TRBD1	TRBJ2-2	.	CASRTPGQGDTGELFF	TGTGCCAGCAGGACACCGGGACAGGGGGACACCGGGGAGCTGTTTTTT
TRBV27	.	TRBJ2-1	.	CASSPNAVNEQFF	TGTGCCAGCAGTCCCAATGCGGTTAATGAGCAGTTCTTC
TRBV27	.	TRBJ1-2	.	CASRLTAQLNNYGYTF	TGTGCCAGCCGACTAACGGCACAGTTGAATAACTATGGCTACACCTTC
TRBV27	.	TRBJ1-3	few	CASSYGSARNTIYF	TGTGCCAGCAGTTACGGGTCAGCAAGAAACACCATATATTTT
TRBV7-3	TRBD1	TRBJ2-1	.	CASSSLYRDRGHNEQFF	TGTGCCAGCAGCTCTCTCTACCGGGACAGGGGGCATAATGAGCAGTTCTTC
TRBV12-5	TRBD1	TRBJ1-5	.	CASGLGRDRGQPQHF	TGTGCTAGTGGTTTGGGTCGGGACAGGGGTCAGCCCCAGCATTTT
TRBV2	.	TRBJ1-1	.	CASRKRTDQRGAFF	TGTGCCAGCCGGAAGCGGACAGACCAACGAGGAGCTTTCTTT
TRBV19	TRBD1	TRBJ2-7	.	CASSKHGTGGAYEQYF	TGTGCCAGTAGCAAGCACGGGACAGGGGGCGCCTACGAGCAGTACTTC
TRBV6-6	.	TRBJ1-2	.	CASSSVGLSYGYTF	TGTGCCAGCAGTTCGGTGGGACTATCCTATGGCTACACCTTC
TRBV19	TRBD1	TRBJ2-1	.	CATQPGQGNNEQFF	TGTGCCACTCAGCCGGGACAGGGGAACAATGAGCAGTTCTTC
TRBV10-3	.	TRBJ2-2	.	CAISESRASTGELFF	TGTGCCATCAGTGAGTCGAGGGCGTCGACCGGGGAGCTGTTTTTT
TRBV5-8	.	TRBJ2-7	.	CASSLQGYEQYF	TGTGCCAGCAGTTTACAGGGTTACGAGCAGTACTTC
TRBV11-1	TRBD2	TRBJ2-7	.	CASTSGGGGVEQYF	TGTGCCAGCACTAGCGGGGGTGGTGGCGTCGAGCAGTACTTC
TRBV18	.	TRBJ2-1	.	CASSPIGDEQFF	TGTGCCAGCTCACCTATCGGGGATGAGCAGTTCTTC
TRBV5-1	.	TRBJ2-1	.	CASSFSVSSYNEQFF	TGCGCCAGCAGCTTCAGTGTCAGCTCCTACAATGAGCAGTTCTTC
TRBV30	.	TRBJ1-1	.	CAGRGGQQAFF	TGTGCCGGGAGGGGTGGACAGCAAGCTTTCTTT
TRBV5-1	TRBD2	TRBJ2-1	few	CASSLGLAGGSNEQFF	TGCGCCAGCAGCCTAGGACTAGCGGGAGGAAGCAATGAGCAGTTCTTC
TRBV7-9	TRBD1	TRBJ1-2	.	CASSPRGDRNYGYTF	TGTGCCAGCAGCCCCAGGGGGGATCGGAACTATGGCTACACCTTC
TRBV10-1	.	TRBJ2-1	.	CASSEAASNEQFF	TGCGCCAGCAGTGAGGCGGCTTCCAATGAGCAGTTCTTC
TRBV29-1	.	TRBJ2-2	.	CSARYDTGELFF	TGCAGCGCCCGGTATGACACCGGGGAGCTGTTTTTT
TRBV5-1	TRBD2	TRBJ2-5	few	CASSFRLAGGTETQYF	TGCGCCAGCAGCTTCCGTCTAGCGGGAGGAACAGAGACCCAGTACTTC
TRBV11-2	.	TRBJ2-7	.	CASSFSSYEQYF	TGTGCCAGCAGCTTCAGCTCCTACGAGCAGTACTTC
TRBV7-9	.	TRBJ2-2	.	CASSLGGSSGELFF	TGTGCCAGCAGCTTAGGGGGCAGTTCCGGGGAGCTGTTTTTT